This T cell receptor beta chain was identified in a study of OX40 agonist ivuxolimab in advanced cancers. Overall study context: Eligibility admitted prior anti-PD-1, anti-PD-L1 or anti-CTLA-4 therapy; 40% had some.

Study-level results: Low normalized T-cell clonal expansion was also seen in some nonresponders. Patients who responded partially at 0.1-3.0 mg/kg showed clonal expansion ranking among the lowest. The authors did not determine the antigen specificity of the expanded peripheral T cells.

Worth noting for this clone: The target antigen is unknown.

Produced via immunoSEQ multiplex PCR; TCRdb's table is partial and in-frame only. The sample records roughly 80,000 clones, 80% to 95% being singletons. Losses at the gene ends were 6 bases for V and 3 bases for J; bases not matched to a gene: 14. The CDR3 contains 18 residues. Germline CDR1 and CDR2: MDHEN and SYDVKM. This clonotype was obtained from an adult with an advanced solid tumor such as melanoma, head and neck, liver or kidney cancer. The chain joins TRBV28 to TRBJ1-3, with 10 bases that match TRBD1. The sample consisted of CD4+ or CD8+ T cells sorted from blood, taken in a trial of the OX40 agonist ivuxolimab. Written as DNA, the CDR3 is TGTGCCAGCAGCCTCCGAGGGACAGGGGTCGTATTTGGAAACACCATATATTTT. Its translation: CASSLRGTGVVFGNTIYF.